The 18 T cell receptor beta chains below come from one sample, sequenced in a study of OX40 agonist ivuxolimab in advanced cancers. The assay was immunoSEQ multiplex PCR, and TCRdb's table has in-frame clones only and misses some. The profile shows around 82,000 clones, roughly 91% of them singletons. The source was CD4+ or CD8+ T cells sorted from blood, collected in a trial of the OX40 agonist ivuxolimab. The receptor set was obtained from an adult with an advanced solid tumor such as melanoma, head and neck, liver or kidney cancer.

CDR3 sequence: CASTGDRVTGNTIYF. In DNA form, the CDR3 reads TGTGCCAGCACGGGGGACAGGGTTACTGGAAACACCATATATTTT. The V call is TRBV6-6, the J call TRBJ1-3; 9 nucleotides align to TRBD1. This CDR3 spans 15 amino acids. V was clipped by 7 bases and J by 2 bases; unmatched bases: 6. Germline CDR1 is MNHNY and CDR2 is SVGAGI (reference sequence).

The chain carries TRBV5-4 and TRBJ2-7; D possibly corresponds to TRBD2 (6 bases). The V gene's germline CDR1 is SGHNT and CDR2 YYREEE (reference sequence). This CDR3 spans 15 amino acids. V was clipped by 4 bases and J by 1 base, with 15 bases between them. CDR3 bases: TGTGCCAGCAGCGAGGAGGAGGGCCTATCCTACGAGCAGTACTTC. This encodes CASSEEEGLSYEQYF.

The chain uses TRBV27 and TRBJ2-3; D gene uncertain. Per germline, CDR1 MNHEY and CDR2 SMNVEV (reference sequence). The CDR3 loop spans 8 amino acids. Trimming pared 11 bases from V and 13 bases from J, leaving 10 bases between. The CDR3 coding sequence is TGTGCCCTCAAAGAGGAGTATTTT. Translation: CALKEEYF.

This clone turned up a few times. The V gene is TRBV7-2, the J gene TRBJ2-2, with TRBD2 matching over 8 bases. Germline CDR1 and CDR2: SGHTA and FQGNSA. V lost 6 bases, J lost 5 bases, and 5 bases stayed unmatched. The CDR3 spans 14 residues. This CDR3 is CASRLSGGTGELFF. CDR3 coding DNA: TGTGCCAGCAGATTAAGCGGGGGAACCGGGGAGCTGTTTTTT.

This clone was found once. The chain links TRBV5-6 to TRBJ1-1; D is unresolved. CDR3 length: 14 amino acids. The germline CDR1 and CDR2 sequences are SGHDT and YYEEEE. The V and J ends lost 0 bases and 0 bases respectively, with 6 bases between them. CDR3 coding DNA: TGTGCCAGCAGCTTGGATCCGTTGAACACTGAAGCTTTCTTT. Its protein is CASSLDPLNTEAFF.

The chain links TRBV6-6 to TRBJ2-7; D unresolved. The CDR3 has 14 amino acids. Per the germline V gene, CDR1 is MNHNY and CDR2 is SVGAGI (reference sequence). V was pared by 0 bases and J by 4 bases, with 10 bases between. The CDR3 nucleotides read TGTGCCAGCAGTTACTCGATTAGGGTATACGAGCAGTACTTC. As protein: CASSYSIRVYEQYF.

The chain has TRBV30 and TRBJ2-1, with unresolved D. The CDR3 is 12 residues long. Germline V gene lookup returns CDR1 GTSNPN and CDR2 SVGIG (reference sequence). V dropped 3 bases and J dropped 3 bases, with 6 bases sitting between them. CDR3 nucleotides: TGTGCCTGGAGCGCACACTACAATGAGCAGTTCTTC. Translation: CAWSAHYNEQFF. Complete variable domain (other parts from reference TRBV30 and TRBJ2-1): SQTIHQWPATLVQPVGSPLSLECTVEGTSNPNLYWYRQAAGRGLQLLFYSVGIGQISSEVPQNLSASRPQDRQFILSSKKLLLSDSGFYLCAWSAHYNEQFFGPGTRLTVL.

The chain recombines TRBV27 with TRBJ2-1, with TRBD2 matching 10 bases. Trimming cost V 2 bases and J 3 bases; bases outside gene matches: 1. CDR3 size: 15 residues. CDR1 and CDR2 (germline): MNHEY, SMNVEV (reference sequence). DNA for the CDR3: TGTGCCAGCAGTTTAGGGACTAGCGACTACAATGAGCAGTTCTTC. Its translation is CASSLGTSDYNEQFF.

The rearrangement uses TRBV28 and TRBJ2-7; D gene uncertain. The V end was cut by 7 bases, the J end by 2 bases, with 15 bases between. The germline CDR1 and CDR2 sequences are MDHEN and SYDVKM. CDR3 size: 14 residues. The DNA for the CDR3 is TGTGCCAGCACCCTCAAGGTGGCAGCCTACGAGCAGTACTTC. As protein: CASTLKVAAYEQYF.

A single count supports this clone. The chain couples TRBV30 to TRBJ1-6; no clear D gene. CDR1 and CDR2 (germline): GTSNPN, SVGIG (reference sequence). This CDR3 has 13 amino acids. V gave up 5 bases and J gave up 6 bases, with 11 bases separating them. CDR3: CAWAPGPNSPLHF. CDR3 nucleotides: TGTGCCTGGGCGCCGGGTCCTAATTCACCCCTCCACTTT.

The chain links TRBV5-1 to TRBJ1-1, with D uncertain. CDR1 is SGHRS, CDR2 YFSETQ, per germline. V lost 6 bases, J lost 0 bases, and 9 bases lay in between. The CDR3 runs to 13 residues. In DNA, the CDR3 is TGCGCCAGCATCGACGGGATGAACACTGAAGCTTTCTTT. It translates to CASIDGMNTEAFF.

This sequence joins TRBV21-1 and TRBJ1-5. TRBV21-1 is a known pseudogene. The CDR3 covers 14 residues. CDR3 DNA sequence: TGTGCCAGCTCCGAGCAGGGACGCAATCAGCCCCAGCATTTT. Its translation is CASSEQGRNQPQHF.

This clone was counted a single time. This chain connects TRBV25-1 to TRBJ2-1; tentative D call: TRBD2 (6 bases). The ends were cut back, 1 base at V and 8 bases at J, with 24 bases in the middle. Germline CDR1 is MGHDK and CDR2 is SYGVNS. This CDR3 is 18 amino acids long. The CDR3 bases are TGTGCCAGCAGTGAATTAGGGTCTAGCGCCACGAAAGGCGATGAGCAGTTCTTC. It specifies CASSELGSSATKGDEQFF.

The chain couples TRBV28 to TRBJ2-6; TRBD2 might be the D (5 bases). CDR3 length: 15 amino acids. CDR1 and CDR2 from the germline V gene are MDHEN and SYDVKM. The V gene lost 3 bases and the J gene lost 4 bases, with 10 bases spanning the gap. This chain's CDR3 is CASSFSGTGANVLTF. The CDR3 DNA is TGTGCCAGCAGTTTCTCGGGAACCGGGGCCAACGTCCTGACTTTC. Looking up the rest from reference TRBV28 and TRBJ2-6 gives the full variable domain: DVKVTQSSRYLVKRTGEKVFLECVQDMDHENMFWYRQDPGLGLRLIYFSYDVKMKEKGDIPEGYSVSREKKERFSLILESASTNQTSMYLCASSFSGTGANVLTFGAGSRLTVL.

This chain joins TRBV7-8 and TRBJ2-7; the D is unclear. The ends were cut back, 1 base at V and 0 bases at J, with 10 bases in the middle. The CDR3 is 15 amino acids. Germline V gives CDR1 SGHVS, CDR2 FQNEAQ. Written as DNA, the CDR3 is TGTGCCAGCAGCTTAGTTCACGCAGGCTCCTACGAGCAGTACTTC. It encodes CASSLVHAGSYEQYF.

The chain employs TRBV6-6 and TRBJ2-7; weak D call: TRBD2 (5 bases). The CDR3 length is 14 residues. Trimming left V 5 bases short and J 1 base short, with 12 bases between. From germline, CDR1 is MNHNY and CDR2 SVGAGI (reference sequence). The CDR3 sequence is CASSPTDLSYEQYF. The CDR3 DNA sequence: TGTGCCAGCAGTCCGACGGACTTATCCTACGAGCAGTACTTC.

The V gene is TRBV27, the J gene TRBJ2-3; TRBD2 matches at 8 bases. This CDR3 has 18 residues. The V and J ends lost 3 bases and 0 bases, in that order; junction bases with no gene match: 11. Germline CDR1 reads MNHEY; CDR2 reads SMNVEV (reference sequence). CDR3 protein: CASSLALAGPSSTDTQYF. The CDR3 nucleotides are TGTGCCAGCAGTTTGGCCCTAGCGGGCCCATCTAGCACAGATACGCAGTATTTT.

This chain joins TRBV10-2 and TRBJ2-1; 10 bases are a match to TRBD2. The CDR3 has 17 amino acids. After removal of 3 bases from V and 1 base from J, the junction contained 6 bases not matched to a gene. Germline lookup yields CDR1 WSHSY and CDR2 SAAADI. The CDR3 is CASSDLAGALSYNEQFF. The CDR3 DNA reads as TGCGCCAGCAGTGACCTAGCGGGAGCCCTTTCCTACAATGAGCAGTTCTTC.